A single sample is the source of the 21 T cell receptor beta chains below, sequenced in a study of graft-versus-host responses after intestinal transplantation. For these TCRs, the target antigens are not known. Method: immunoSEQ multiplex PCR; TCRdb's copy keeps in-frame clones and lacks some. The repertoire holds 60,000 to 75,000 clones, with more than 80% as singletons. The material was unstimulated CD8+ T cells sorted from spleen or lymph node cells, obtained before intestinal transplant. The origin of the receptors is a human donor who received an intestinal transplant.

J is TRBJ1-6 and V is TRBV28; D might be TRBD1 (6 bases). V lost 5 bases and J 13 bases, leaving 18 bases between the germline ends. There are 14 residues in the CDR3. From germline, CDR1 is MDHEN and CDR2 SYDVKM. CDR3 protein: CASSPTAGVGPLHF. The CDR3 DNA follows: TGTGCCAGCAGTCCGACGGCAGGGGTGGGGCCCCTCCACTTT.

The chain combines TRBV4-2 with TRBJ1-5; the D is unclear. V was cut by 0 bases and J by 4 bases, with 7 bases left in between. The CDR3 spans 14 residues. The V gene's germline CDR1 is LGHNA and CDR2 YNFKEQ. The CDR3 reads CASSQDSGNQPQHF. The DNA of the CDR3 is TGTGCCAGCAGCCAAGATTCCGGGAATCAGCCCCAGCATTTT.

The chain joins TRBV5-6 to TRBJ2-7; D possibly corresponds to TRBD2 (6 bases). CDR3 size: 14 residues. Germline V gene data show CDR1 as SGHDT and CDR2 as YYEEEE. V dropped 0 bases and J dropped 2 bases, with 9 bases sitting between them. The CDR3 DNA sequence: TGTGCCAGCAGCTTGGTTCGCGGGACCTACGAGCAGTACTTC. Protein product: CASSLVRGTYEQYF.

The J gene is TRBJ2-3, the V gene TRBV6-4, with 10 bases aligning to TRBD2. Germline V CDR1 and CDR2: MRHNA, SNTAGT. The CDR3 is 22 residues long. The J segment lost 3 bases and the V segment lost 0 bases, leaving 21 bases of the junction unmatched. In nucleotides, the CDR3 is TGTGCCAGCAGTGACTCGATAATTCTCTTGCTAGCGGGAGTCGAGGGGACAGATACGCAGTATTTT. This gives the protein CASSDSIILLLAGVEGTDTQYF.

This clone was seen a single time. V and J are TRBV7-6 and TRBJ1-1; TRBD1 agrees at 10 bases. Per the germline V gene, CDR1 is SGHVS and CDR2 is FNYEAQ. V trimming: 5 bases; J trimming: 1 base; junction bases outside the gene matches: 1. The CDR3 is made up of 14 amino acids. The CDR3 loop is CASSRDRGNTEAFF. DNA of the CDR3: TGTGCCAGCAGCCGGGACAGGGGGAACACTGAAGCTTTCTTT.

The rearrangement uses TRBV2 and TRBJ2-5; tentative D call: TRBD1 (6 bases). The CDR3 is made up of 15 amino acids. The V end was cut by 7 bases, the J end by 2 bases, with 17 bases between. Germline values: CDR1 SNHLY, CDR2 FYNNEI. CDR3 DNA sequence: TGTGCCAGCACCGGACCGGGACACCAACAAGAGACCCAGTACTTC. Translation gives CASTGPGHQQETQYF.

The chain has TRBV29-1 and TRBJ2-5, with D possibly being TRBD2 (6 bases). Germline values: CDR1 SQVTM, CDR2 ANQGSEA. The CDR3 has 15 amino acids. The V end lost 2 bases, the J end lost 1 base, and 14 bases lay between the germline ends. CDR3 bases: TGCAGCGTTGAACCCCGGGGACTCACCCAAGAGACCCAGTACTTC. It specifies CSVEPRGLTQETQYF.

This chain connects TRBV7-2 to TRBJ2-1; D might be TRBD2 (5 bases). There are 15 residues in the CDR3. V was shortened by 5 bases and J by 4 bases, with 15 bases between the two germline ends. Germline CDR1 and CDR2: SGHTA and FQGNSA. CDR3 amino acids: CASSPSGILYNEQFF. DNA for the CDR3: TGTGCCAGCAGCCCTTCCGGGATTTTGTACAATGAGCAGTTCTTC.

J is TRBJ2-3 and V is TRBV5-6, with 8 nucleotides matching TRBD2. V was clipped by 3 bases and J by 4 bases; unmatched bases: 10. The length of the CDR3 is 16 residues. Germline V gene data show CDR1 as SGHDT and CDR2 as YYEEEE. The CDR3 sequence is CASSYAAGGGSDTQYF. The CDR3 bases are TGTGCCAGCAGCTACGCCGCGGGGGGCGGATCAGATACGCAGTATTTT. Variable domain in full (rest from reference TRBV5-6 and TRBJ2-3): DAGVTQSPTHLIKTRGQQVTLRCSPKSGHDTVSWYQQALGQGPQFIFQYYEEEERQRGNFPDRFSGHQFPNYSSELNVNALLLGDSALYLCASSYAAGGGSDTQYFGPGTRLTVL.

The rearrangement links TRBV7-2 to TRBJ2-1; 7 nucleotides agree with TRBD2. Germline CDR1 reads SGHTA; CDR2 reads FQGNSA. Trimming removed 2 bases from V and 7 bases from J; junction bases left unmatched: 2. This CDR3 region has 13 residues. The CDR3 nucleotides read TGTGCCAGCAGCTTACTAGCGGCTAATGAGCAGTTCTTC. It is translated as CASSLLAANEQFF.

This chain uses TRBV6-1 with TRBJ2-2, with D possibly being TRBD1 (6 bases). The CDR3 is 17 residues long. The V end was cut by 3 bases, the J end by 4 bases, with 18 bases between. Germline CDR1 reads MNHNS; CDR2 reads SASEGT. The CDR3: CASSEPLLGRGTGELFF. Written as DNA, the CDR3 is TGTGCCAGCAGTGAGCCCTTACTTGGCAGGGGCACCGGGGAGCTGTTTTTT.

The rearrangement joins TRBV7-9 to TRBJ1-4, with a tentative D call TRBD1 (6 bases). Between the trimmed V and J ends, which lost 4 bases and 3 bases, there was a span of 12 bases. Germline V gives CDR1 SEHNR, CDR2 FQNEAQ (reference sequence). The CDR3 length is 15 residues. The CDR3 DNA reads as TGTGCCAGCAGCTCTCAACAGGGTGCTAATGAAAAACTGTTTTTT. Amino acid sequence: CASSSQQGANEKLFF.

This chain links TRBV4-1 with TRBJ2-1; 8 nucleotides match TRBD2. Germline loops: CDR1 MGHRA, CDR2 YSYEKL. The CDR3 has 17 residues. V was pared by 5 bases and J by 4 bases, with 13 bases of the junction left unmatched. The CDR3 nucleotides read TGCGCCAGCAGCGCCCGCGCTCTAGCGGGCCGATACAATGAGCAGTTCTTC. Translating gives CASSARALAGRYNEQFF.

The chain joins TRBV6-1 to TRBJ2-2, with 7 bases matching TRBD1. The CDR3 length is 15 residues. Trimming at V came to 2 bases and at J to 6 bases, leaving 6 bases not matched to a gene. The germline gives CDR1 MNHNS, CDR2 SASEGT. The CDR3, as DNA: TGTGCCAGCAGTGAAAACTCACAGGGGCCCGGGGAGCTGTTTTTT. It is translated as CASSENSQGPGELFF.

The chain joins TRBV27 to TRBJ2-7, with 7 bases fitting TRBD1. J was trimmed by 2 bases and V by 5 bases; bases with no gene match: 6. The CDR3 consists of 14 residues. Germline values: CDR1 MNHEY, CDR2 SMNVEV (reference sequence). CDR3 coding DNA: TGTGCCAGCAGTGTTGGGACAGATCCCTACGAGCAGTACTTC. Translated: CASSVGTDPYEQYF.

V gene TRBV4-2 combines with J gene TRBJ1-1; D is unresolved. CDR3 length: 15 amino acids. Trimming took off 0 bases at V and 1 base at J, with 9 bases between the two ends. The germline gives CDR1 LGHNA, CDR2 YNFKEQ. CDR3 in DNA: TGTGCCAGCAGCCAAGATAAATCGGGGAACACTGAAGCTTTCTTT. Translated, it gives CASSQDKSGNTEAFF.

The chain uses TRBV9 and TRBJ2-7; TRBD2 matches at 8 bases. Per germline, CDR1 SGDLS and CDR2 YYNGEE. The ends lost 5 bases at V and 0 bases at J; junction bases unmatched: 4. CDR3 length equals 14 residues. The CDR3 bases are TGTGCCAGCAGTTCCGGGACTAGCTCCTACGAGCAGTACTTC. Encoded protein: CASSSGTSSYEQYF.

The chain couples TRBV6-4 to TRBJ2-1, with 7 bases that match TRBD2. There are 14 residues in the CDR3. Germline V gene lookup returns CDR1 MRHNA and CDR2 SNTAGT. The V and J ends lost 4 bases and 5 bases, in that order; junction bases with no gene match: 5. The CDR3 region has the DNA TGTGCCAGCAGTGCCGGGACTATTAACAATGAGCAGTTCTTC. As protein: CASSAGTINNEQFF.

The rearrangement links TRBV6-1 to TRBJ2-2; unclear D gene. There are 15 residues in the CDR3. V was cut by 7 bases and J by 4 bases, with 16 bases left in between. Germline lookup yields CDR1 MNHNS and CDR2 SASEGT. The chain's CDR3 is CASKPGFLFTGELFF. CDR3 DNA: TGTGCCAGCAAGCCCGGGTTCCTATTCACCGGGGAGCTGTTTTTT.

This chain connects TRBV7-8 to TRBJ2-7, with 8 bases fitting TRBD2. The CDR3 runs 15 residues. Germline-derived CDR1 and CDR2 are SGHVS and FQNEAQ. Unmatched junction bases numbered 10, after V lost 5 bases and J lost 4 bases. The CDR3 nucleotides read TGTGCCAGCAGCCGGAGCGGGGGTCTTTCTTACGAGCAGTACTTC. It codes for CASSRSGGLSYEQYF.

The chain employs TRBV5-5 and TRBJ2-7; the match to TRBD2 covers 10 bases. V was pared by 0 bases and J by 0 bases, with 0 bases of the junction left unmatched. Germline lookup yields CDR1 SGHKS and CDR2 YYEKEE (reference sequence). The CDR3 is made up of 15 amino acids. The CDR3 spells CASSLASGSSYEQYF. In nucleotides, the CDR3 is TGTGCCAGCAGCTTGGCTAGCGGGAGCTCCTACGAGCAGTACTTC. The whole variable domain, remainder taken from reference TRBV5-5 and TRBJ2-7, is DAGVTQSPTHLIKTRGQQVTLRCSPISGHKSVSWYQQVLGQGPQFIFQYYEKEERGRGNFPDRFSARQFPNYSSELNVNALLLGDSALYLCASSLASGSSYEQYFGPGTRLTVT.